This T cell receptor beta chain derives from a study of T cell responses to AZD1222 COVID-19 vaccine. As for the study in general: Second-dose intervals near 4 or 12 weeks were combined.

The table came from immunoSEQ multiplex PCR; TCRdb's copy has only in-frame clones and leaves some out. The sample has 99,000 or so clones, about 90% seen once. Study-level results: The study reported that nearly half of spike-specific TCRs target unmutated variant regions.

Turning to this clone: What it binds is not known.

The receptor was isolated from an adult in good health. The material was peripheral blood, obtained on day 0 of AZD1222 vaccination.

CDR3 protein: CASSQARQPIYGYTF. Here the CDR3 DNA reads TGCGCCAGCAGCCAAGCACGACAGCCAATCTATGGCTACACCTTC. The genes are TRBV4-3 and TRBJ1-2; D is possibly TRBD1 (5 bases). The CDR3 extends over 15 amino acids. The germline gives CDR1 LGHNA, CDR2 YSLEER. V was cut by 1 base and J by 4 bases, with 13 bases left in between.